This T cell receptor (beta chain) was sequenced in a study of T cell responses to AZD1222 COVID-19 vaccine. The data were produced by immunoSEQ multiplex PCR, yet TCRdb's version contains in-frame clones alone and is incomplete. The repertoire consists of 83,000 or so clones, with roughly 86% occurring once and the leading ten covering 6.9%. CDR3 length equals 13 residues. Trimming stripped 1 base from V and 4 bases from J, with 7 bases between. Germline lookup yields CDR1 SGHRS and CDR2 YFSETQ. The sequence derives from an adult who received the AZD1222 COVID-19 vaccine. The chain joins TRBV5-1 to TRBJ2-3, with D possibly matching TRBD2 (5 bases). Sample: peripheral blood, taken 28 days after the second AZD1222 dose. The CDR3 nucleotides read TGCGCCAGCAGCTTGAGTAGCGCAGATACGCAGTATTTT. Amino acids: CASSLSSADTQYF.